The 26 T cell receptor beta chains presented below share a single source sample, sequenced in a study of OX40 agonist ivuxolimab in advanced cancers. The repertoire was sequenced with immunoSEQ multiplex PCR; TCRdb's copy has only in-frame clones and lacks some. The sample lists about 36,000 clones; more than 65% were seen once. Sequencing used CD4+ or CD8+ T cells sorted from blood, obtained in a trial of the OX40 agonist ivuxolimab. The receptors were sampled from an adult with an advanced solid tumor such as melanoma, head and neck, liver or kidney cancer.

Concerning this clone itself: Germline and junction disagree at one end, which may indicate a read error. V and J are TRBV7-9 and TRBJ1-1, with D perhaps matching TRBD1 (5 bases). The germline V gene encodes CDR1 SEHNR and CDR2 FQNEAQ (reference sequence). The CDR3 covers 13 residues. The DNA of the CDR3 is TGTGCCAGCAGCTCAGGGAGCAGTCTTGAAGGTTTCTTT. This translates into CASSSGSSLEGFF.

The chain joins TRBV6-1 to TRBJ1-1; D gene ambiguous. CDR1 is MNHNS and CDR2 is SASEGT in the germline V gene. CDR3 length equals 11 residues. V was clipped by 1 base and J by 7 bases, with 4 bases between them. The chain's CDR3 is CASSEEYEAFF. In DNA form, the CDR3 reads TGTGCCAGCAGTGAAGAATATGAAGCTTTCTTT.

The J gene is TRBJ1-1, the V gene TRBV27; TRBD1 agrees at 7 bases. The V gene's germline CDR1 is MNHEY and CDR2 SMNVEV (reference sequence). This CDR3 is built from 14 residues. Losses at the gene ends were 6 bases for V and 4 bases for J; bases not matched to a gene: 8. The CDR3 bases are TGTGCCAGCAGGGGAGGGGGCTGGATCACTGAAGCTTTCTTT. Amino acid sequence: CASRGGGWITEAFF.

With regard to this clone: Germline and junction disagree at one end, which may indicate a read error. Other DNA sequences in this sample translate to the same CDR3. The V call is TRBV6-1, the J call TRBJ1-4; no clear D gene. The CDR3 is 16 residues long. CDR1 and CDR2 (germline): MNHNS, SASEGT. CDR3 amino acids: CASSEGWRTLNEKLFF. As DNA, the CDR3 is TGTGCCAGCAGTGAAGGGTGGAGGACCCTTAATGAAAAACTGTTTTTC.

This clone was observed a few times. The chain employs TRBV7-9 and TRBJ1-2, with 7 positions matching TRBD1. Germline loops: CDR1 SEHNR, CDR2 FQNEAQ (reference sequence). V gave up 1 base and J gave up 8 bases; unmatched junction bases: 7. This CDR3 contains 14 residues. Here the CDR3 DNA reads TGTGCCAGCAGCTTAGTCCGGGACAGTCAGGGCTACACCTTC. It yields the protein CASSLVRDSQGYTF.

This chain links TRBV6-4 with TRBJ1-1; D gene unclear. The V end was cut by 6 bases, the J end by 6 bases, with 20 bases between. This CDR3 region has 15 residues. The germline V gene encodes CDR1 MRHNA and CDR2 SNTAGT. CDR3 sequence: CASRGSQGPGSEAFF. CDR3 coding DNA: TGTGCCAGCAGGGGAAGCCAAGGGCCTGGCTCTGAAGCTTTCTTT.

In its sample, this clone was seen once. The V call is TRBV19, the J call TRBJ1-6, with a possible D match to TRBD1 (5 bases). Germline V gene data show CDR1 as LNHDA and CDR2 as SQIVND (reference sequence). V was pared by 1 base and J by 9 bases, with 13 bases between. The CDR3 has 15 amino acids. The DNA of the CDR3 is TGTGCCAGTAGTATAGCTGGGCAGGGACGTTCACCCCTCCACTTT. Translation: CASSIAGQGRSPLHF.

CDR3 nucleotides: TGTGCCAGCAGAGCGACAATTGGATACAGGGGCGAGCAGTACTTC. Its translation: CASRATIGYRGEQYF. The chain uses TRBV6-1 and TRBJ2-5; TRBD1 matches at 7 bases. Judging by the DNA end, TRBJ2-7 fits better; the J call may be wrong. This CDR3 is built from 15 residues. Germline V gene lookup returns CDR1 MNHNS and CDR2 SASEGT.

The chain recombines TRBV5-6 with TRBJ2-3, with D unclear. V was trimmed by 4 bases and J by 0 bases, leaving 15 bases between them. CDR1 is SGHDT and CDR2 is YYEEEE in the germline V gene. The CDR3 runs 16 residues. CDR3 region: CASSAPVEYSTDTQYF. The CDR3 nucleotides read TGTGCCAGCAGCGCCCCCGTCGAGTATAGCACAGATACGCAGTATTTT.

The chain carries TRBV11-2 and TRBJ2-1, with 8 bases lining up with TRBD1. CDR3 size: 14 residues. V was pared by 0 bases and J by 10 bases, with 5 bases of the junction left unmatched. The germline CDR1 and CDR2 sequences are SGHAT and FQNNGV. This CDR3 is CASSLEGWDREQFF. The CDR3 bases are TGTGCCAGCAGCTTAGAAGGATGGGACAGGGAGCAGTTCTTC.

V and J are TRBV27 and TRBJ1-2; 10 bases match TRBD1. Per germline, CDR1 MNHEY and CDR2 SMNVEV (reference sequence). Unmatched junction bases numbered 8, after V lost 5 bases and J lost 2 bases. CDR3 length equals 16 residues. CDR3 residues: CASSSPGQGRNYGYTF. The CDR3 coding sequence is TGTGCCAGCAGTAGCCCGGGACAGGGGAGAAACTATGGCTACACCTTC.

This clone came up once. V gene TRBV2 combines with J gene TRBJ2-1, with D uncertain. V was trimmed by 7 bases and J by 4 bases, leaving 11 bases between them. The CDR3 runs 13 residues. Germline V gene data show CDR1 as SNHLY and CDR2 as FYNNEI. The CDR3 DNA follows: TGTGCCAGCATAACCCCGTTGTACAATGAGCAGTTCTTC. Protein product: CASITPLYNEQFF.

The genes are TRBV5-1 and TRBJ2-7; D is uncertain. The CDR3 has 13 amino acids. CDR1 is SGHRS and CDR2 is YFSETQ in the germline V gene. Trimming removed 0 bases from V and 1 base from J, with 5 bases in between. The CDR3 here is CASSLDTSYEQYF. The CDR3 nucleotides are TGCGCCAGCAGCTTGGATACATCCTACGAGCAGTACTTC.

The V gene is TRBV27, the J gene TRBJ1-1; 8 bases align to TRBD1. Germline loops: CDR1 MNHEY, CDR2 SMNVEV (reference sequence). Trimming took 10 bases from V and 4 from J; bases not matched to a gene: 14. The CDR3 runs 15 residues. CDR3 loop: CATSRGRELSTEAFF. CDR3 nucleotide sequence: TGTGCCACCTCCAGGGGGCGCGAACTGTCCACTGAAGCTTTCTTT.

This clone was seen more than once but under ten times. The rearrangement uses TRBV29-1 and TRBJ2-3; tentatively, D is TRBD1 or TRBD2 (6 bases each). Germline V gene data show CDR1 as SQVTM and CDR2 as ANQGSEA. The CDR3 is made up of 14 amino acids. Trimming pared 8 bases from V and 1 base from J, leaving 16 bases between. The CDR3 nucleotides are TGCAGCTCGGCGGAGGGGGGCCGCACAGATACGCAGTATTTT. Residues: CSSAEGGRTDTQYF.

There are a few counts of this clone. The chain combines TRBV5-1 with TRBJ1-6; D is ambiguous. The CDR3 is 13 residues long. The germline V gene encodes CDR1 SGHRS and CDR2 YFSETQ. Deletions cut 6 bases from V and 7 bases from J, with 11 bases between. CDR3 nucleotide sequence: TGCGCCAGCACGGCCCAGTCAAATTCACCCCTCCACTTT. Protein product: CASTAQSNSPLHF. The variable domain in full, with the rest retrieved from reference TRBV5-1 and TRBJ1-6, is KAGVTQTPRYLIKTRGQQVTLSCSPISGHRSVSWYQQTPGQGLQFLFEYFSETQRNKGNFPGRFSGRQFSNSRSEMNVSTLELGDSALYLCASTAQSNSPLHFGNGTRLTVT.

V is TRBV10-2 and J is TRBJ1-1, with 7 bases that match TRBD1. V dropped 5 bases and J dropped 7; count of bases not matched to a gene: 1. Germline CDR1 WSHSY, CDR2 SAAADI. The CDR3 sequence is 11 residues long. For the CDR3, the DNA is TGCGCCAGCAGTTGGGACAGTGAAGCTTTCTTT. Protein product: CASSWDSEAFF.

V is TRBV11-1 and J is TRBJ1-1; maybe TRBD1 (5 bases). Germline V gene data show CDR1 as SGHAT and CDR2 as FQDESV (reference sequence). Trimming took 3 bases from V and 1 from J, leaving 12 bases between them. This CDR3 region has 15 residues. The CDR3 loop is CASSFFGARNTEAFF. CDR3 DNA sequence: TGTGCCAGCAGCTTTTTCGGGGCCAGGAACACTGAAGCTTTCTTT.

The V and J genes are TRBV1 and TRBJ2-7; TRBD1 reflects the table's D call only, with no check against the DNA. TRBV1 is marked as a pseudogene. The CDR3 runs 16 residues. The CDR3: CTSSPRSGTGCCEQYF. The CDR3 DNA sequence: TGCACCAGCAGTCCTCGGTCCGGGACAGGGTGCTGCGAGCAGTACTTC.

CDR3 loop: CASNTGRAEAFF. In DNA form, the CDR3 reads TGTGCCAGCAACACAGGGAGGGCTGAAGCTTTCTTT. This rearrangement joins TRBV5-5 to TRBJ1-1, with D perhaps TRBD1 (6 bases). CDR3 length equals 12 residues. V was cut by 6 bases and J by 6 bases, with 12 bases left in between. Germline loops: CDR1 SGHKS, CDR2 YYEKEE (reference sequence).

This clone was observed a handful of times. The chain combines TRBV27 with TRBJ1-2; D possibly corresponds to TRBD1 (6 bases). Germline V gene sequence: CDR1 MNHEY, CDR2 SMNVEV (reference sequence). This CDR3 comprises 16 residues. V dropped 0 bases and J dropped 3 bases, with 14 bases sitting between them. CDR3 amino acids: CASSLSVQGRHYGYTF. DNA for the CDR3: TGTGCCAGCAGTTTATCGGTCCAGGGGAGGCACTATGGCTACACCTTC.

V gene TRBV5-5 combines with J gene TRBJ2-7; 9 positions agree with TRBD1. V lost 4 bases and J lost 2; bases outside the gene matches: 1. The germline V gene encodes CDR1 SGHKS and CDR2 YYEKEE (reference sequence). The CDR3 consists of 13 residues. CDR3 loop: CASSRQGAYEQYF. DNA of the CDR3: TGTGCCAGCAGCCGACAGGGGGCCTACGAGCAGTACTTC.

V usage is TRBV10-1 and J usage is TRBJ1-1; TRBD1 agrees at 10 bases. The V segment lost 3 bases and the J segment 4 bases; nucleotides outside the gene matches: 5. Germline V lookup: CDR1 WNHNN, CDR2 SYGVQD (reference sequence). The CDR3 spans 15 residues. In DNA, the CDR3 is TGCGCCAGCAGTGACTACGGGACAGGGGTCACTGAAGCTTTCTTT. Encoded protein: CASSDYGTGVTEAFF.

The chain has TRBV27 and TRBJ1-1, with D perhaps TRBD1 (5 bases). The CDR3 totals 14 residues. CDR1 MNHEY and CDR2 SMNVEV come from the germline V gene (reference sequence). With 4 bases removed from V and 1 base from J, the gap between germline ends came to 10 bases. CDR3 nucleotides: TGTGCCAGCAGTTACGGACAATGGAACACTGAAGCTTTCTTT. Translating gives CASSYGQWNTEAFF.

The chain combines TRBV6-1 with TRBJ1-2; no reliable D call. The germline gives CDR1 MNHNS, CDR2 SASEGT. CDR3 length: 14 amino acids. The ends were cut back, 8 bases at V and 8 bases at J, with 21 bases in the middle. CDR3 amino acids: CASLSPGALWGYTF. CDR3 nucleotide sequence: TGTGCCAGCCTTTCCCCCGGAGCACTTTGGGGCTACACCTTC.

This chain joins TRBV1 and TRBJ2-1; the table's D gene call, TRBD2, was not cross checked with the DNA. TRBV1 is shown as a pseudogene. The CDR3 is 14 residues long. The CDR3 spells CTSSQDLRGNEQFF. The CDR3, as DNA: TGCACCAGCAGCCAAGATCTTCGCGGCAATGAGCAGTTCTTC.